The 26 T cell receptor beta chains below all came from one sample that was sequenced in a study of T cell clonality in common variable immunodeficiency. Method: immunoSEQ multiplex PCR; TCRdb's copy keeps in-frame clones and lacks some. The profile covers roughly 51,000 clones, none occurring a single time. Material for sequencing was peripheral blood mononuclear cells. The receptor set was obtained from a person between 18 and 69 years old in good health.

Ten or more counts support this clone. The CDR3 end falls 3 residues outside the read, so it is completed with the germline J gene. V gene TRBV29-1 combines with J gene TRBJ2-3; 8 bases map to TRBD2. This CDR3 spans 14 amino acids. V gave up 7 bases and J gave up 2 bases; unmatched junction bases: 8. Germline V CDR1 and CDR2: SQVTM, ANQGSEA. CDR3 sequence: CSALGTSYTDTQYF. The sequenced part of the CDR3 DNA is TGCAGCGCACTGGGGACTAGTTACACAGATACG.

Comments on this clone: Read data end 3 residues before the CDR3 end; the end is taken from the germline J gene. This sequence joins TRBV13 and TRBJ2-7; 7 bases fit TRBD2. Unmatched junction bases numbered 0, after V lost 1 base and J lost 6 bases. This CDR3 region has 12 residues. In germline, CDR1 is PRHDT, CDR2 FYEKMQ (reference sequence). The CDR3 spells CASSLAGGEQYF. CDR3 DNA, as far as it was read: TGTGCCAGCAGCTTAGCGGGGGGCGAG.

This clone was observed many times. The read ends 3 residues before the CDR3 terminus; that terminus is restored from the germline J gene. J is TRBJ2-3 and V is TRBV20-1; TRBD2 aligns across 7 bases. The CDR3 consists of 15 residues. Germline-derived CDR1 and CDR2 are DFQATT and SNEGSKA (reference sequence). The part of the CDR3 DNA that was read is TGCAGAGCGACTAGCAGAACTACTAGCACAGATACG. Amino acids: CRATSRTTSTDT. From start to end, the CDR3 is CRATSRTTSTDTQYF.

This clone was counted ten times or more. Sequencing ends 3 residues short of the CDR3 end; the germline J gene provides the rest. The chain couples TRBV27 to TRBJ2-3; no reliable D call. Germline V CDR1 and CDR2: MNHEY, SMNVEV (reference sequence). The CDR3 contains 14 residues. V lost 2 bases and J 0 bases, leaving 6 bases between the germline ends. This CDR3 reads CASSLRASTDTQYF. The DNA read from the CDR3 is TGTGCCAGCAGTTTAAGGGCTAGCACAGATACG.

This clone has a count of ten or more. The read finishes 3 residues shy of the CDR3 end, and the germline J gene is used to complete it. The chain is built from TRBV6-2 or TRBV6-3 and TRBJ1-5, with TRBD1 matching 8 bases. V trimming: 2 bases; J trimming: 7 bases; junction bases outside the gene matches: 7. The CDR3 totals 15 residues. CDR1 is MNHEY, CDR2 SVGEGT, per germline. The CDR3 here is CASSYPPDRGQPQHF. The CDR3 bases that were read are TGTGCCAGCAGTTACCCCCCAGACAGGGGCCAGCCC.

This clone came up many times. Coverage ceases 3 residues before the CDR3 finishes, and the germline J gene fills in the end. V usage is TRBV20-1 and J usage is TRBJ2-1, with 13 bases matching TRBD2. The CDR3 has 14 residues. V lost 3 bases and J lost 8; bases outside the gene matches: 4. The germline V gene encodes CDR1 DFQATT and CDR2 SNEGSKA (reference sequence). The CDR3: CSASGTSGIDEQFF. Partial CDR3 DNA: TGCAGTGCTAGTGGGACTAGCGGGATCGATGAG.

About this clone: The CDR3 end is not reached by the read, which stops 3 residues before it; the germline J gene fills it in. The J gene is TRBJ2-7, the V gene TRBV6-2 or TRBV6-3, with 13 bases that match TRBD2. Germline CDR1 is MNHEY and CDR2 is SVGEGT. There are 17 residues in the CDR3. Germline trimming cut 0 bases from V and 3 bases from J; bases unmatched to any gene: 5. CDR3 DNA, as far as it was read: TGTGCCAGCAGTTACTCGGGGACTAGCGGGAATTTCTACGAG. It specifies CASSYSGTSGNFYE. The whole CDR3 sequence reads CASSYSGTSGNFYEQYF.

This clone came up many times. The read ends 3 residues shy of where the CDR3 ends; the end is completed using the germline J gene. This chain links TRBV5-1 with TRBJ2-5; TRBD2 matches at 11 bases. Germline-derived CDR1 and CDR2 are SGHRS and YFSETQ. J was trimmed by 3 bases and V by 5 bases; bases with no gene match: 3. The CDR3 spans 14 residues. The part of the CDR3 DNA that was read is TGCGCCAGCAGGCTGGGACTAGCGGAAGAGACC. The encoded protein is CASRLGLAEET. The whole CDR3 is CASRLGLAEETQYF. Using reference TRBV5-1 and TRBJ2-5 for the parts outside the CDR3, the full variable domain is KAGVTQTPRYLIKTRGQQVTLSCSPISGHRSVSWYQQTPGQGLQFLFEYFSETQRNKGNFPGRFSGRQFSNSRSEMNVSTLELGDSALYLCASRLGLAEETQYFGPGTRLLVL.

In its sample, this clone was seen many times. The read gets to within 3 residues of the CDR3 end, and the germline J gene fills in the rest. The gene calls are TRBV20-1 and TRBJ2-3, with TRBD2 matching over 16 bases. The J segment lost 4 bases and the V segment lost 3 bases, leaving 13 bases of the junction unmatched. Per germline, CDR1 DFQATT and CDR2 SNEGSKA (reference sequence). This CDR3 spans 19 amino acids. Incomplete CDR3 DNA: TGCAGTGCTAGGGCCGGGACTAGCGGGAGGGGAGGGGACCCAGATACG. It is translated as CSARAGTSGRGGDPDT. The whole CDR3 is CSARAGTSGRGGDPDTQYF.

This clone occurred many times. The read finishes 3 residues shy of the CDR3 end, and the germline J gene is used to complete it. This chain connects TRBV2 to TRBJ1-1; perhaps TRBD1 as D (6 bases). The V and J ends lost 5 bases and 6 bases respectively, with 7 bases between them. The CDR3 has 11 amino acids. CDR1 and CDR2 (germline): SNHLY, FYNNEI. The CDR3 loop reads CASSRTAEAFF. The DNA read from the CDR3 is TGTGCCAGCAGTCGGACAGCTGAA.

This clone was seen at least ten times. The sequenced fragment ends 3 residues before the CDR3 boundary, so the rest is inferred from the germline J gene. The V call is TRBV20-1, the J call TRBJ2-7; no definite D call. Per germline, CDR1 DFQATT and CDR2 SNEGSKA (reference sequence). With 6 bases removed from V and 2 bases from J, the gap between germline ends came to 14 bases. The CDR3 has 13 residues. This CDR3 reads CSARVPGTYEQYF. CDR3 DNA (partial): TGCAGTGCCCGAGTCCCGGGTACCTACGAG.

This clone was found many times. CDR3 DNA (partial): TGTGCCAGCAGTTTAAGCGGGGCCTCAGATACG. Protein: CASSLSGASDT. The whole CDR3 sequence reads CASSLSGASDTQYF. The V call is TRBV12-3 or TRBV12-4, the J call TRBJ2-3; TRBD2 agrees at 7 bases. The CDR3 goes on 3 residues after the read ends, and that part is filled in from the germline J gene. The CDR3 contains 14 residues. The junction had 3 bases not matched to a gene; V was cut back by 2 bases and J by 4 bases.

The sample holds many counts of this clone. The read ends 3 residues before the CDR3 terminus; that terminus is restored from the germline J gene. V is TRBV5-1 and J is TRBJ2-3, with 9 bases lining up with TRBD2. Germline V CDR1 and CDR2: SGHRS, YFSETQ. CDR3 length: 17 residues. Trimming took 0 bases from V and 3 from J; bases not matched to a gene: 8. Here the CDR3 reads CASSLAPTSGSTDTQYF. The DNA read from the CDR3 is TGCGCCAGCAGCTTGGCCCCGACTAGCGGATCAACAGATACG. Variable domain in full (rest from reference TRBV5-1 and TRBJ2-3): KAGVTQTPRYLIKTRGQQVTLSCSPISGHRSVSWYQQTPGQGLQFLFEYFSETQRNKGNFPGRFSGRQFSNSRSEMNVSTLELGDSALYLCASSLAPTSGSTDTQYFGPGTRLTVL.

A note on this clone: From the germline J gene comes the end of the CDR3, since the read stops 3 residues before it. This sequence joins TRBV20-1 and TRBJ2-7; 7 bases are a match to TRBD1. V trimming: 6 bases; J trimming: 0 bases; junction bases outside the gene matches: 5. The germline gives CDR1 DFQATT, CDR2 SNEGSKA (reference sequence). This CDR3 contains 13 residues. The sequenced CDR3 bases are TGCAGTGCCTTGACAGGGAGCTCCTACGAG. Its protein is CSALTGSSYE. The whole CDR3 sequence is CSALTGSSYEQYF.

This clone was seen ten or more times. Read coverage stops 3 residues before the CDR3 terminus; the germline J gene supplies the remainder. J is TRBJ1-6 and V is TRBV5-1; 7 bases are shared with TRBD1. V shed 5 bases, J shed 4 bases, and the junction held 12 bases outside the gene matches. The germline gives CDR1 SGHRS, CDR2 YFSETQ. This CDR3 contains 17 residues. The sequenced part of the CDR3 DNA is TGCGCCAGCAGTGACGATCCGGGACAGCTTTATAATTCACCC. Translating gives CASSDDPGQLYNSP. The whole CDR3 reads CASSDDPGQLYNSPLHF.

This clone was seen ten or more times. The read ends 3 residues before the CDR3 terminus; that terminus is restored from the germline J gene. The chain uses TRBV5-6 and TRBJ2-5; 8 bases align to TRBD2. The CDR3 spans 14 residues. Germline V gene lookup returns CDR1 SGHDT and CDR2 YYEEEE. V trimming: 3 bases; J trimming: 5 bases; junction bases outside the gene matches: 6. Partial CDR3 DNA: TGTGCCAGCAGCTGGGGACTAGGAGGTGAGACC. This codes for CASSWGLGGET. The whole CDR3 is CASSWGLGGETQYF.

At least ten counts were recorded for this clone. The CDR3 end lies 3 residues beyond the end of the read and is filled in from the germline J gene. The chain is built from TRBV11-2 and TRBJ1-4, with a tentative D call TRBD1 (5 bases). CDR3 length: 15 residues. CDR1 is SGHAT, CDR2 FQNNGV, per germline. Trimming cost V 2 bases and J 4 bases, with 11 bases left between them. CDR3 DNA (partial): TGTGCCAGCAGCTTAAGGGGCCAGTATAATGAAAAA. It translates to CASSLRGQYNEK. The full-length CDR3 reads as CASSLRGQYNEKLFF. The complete variable domain, with remaining parts taken from reference TRBV11-2 and TRBJ1-4, reads EAGVAQSPRYKIIEKRQSVAFWCNPISGHATLYWYQQILGQGPKLLIQFQNNGVVDDSQLPKDRFSAERLKGVDSTLKIQPAKLEDSAVYLCASSLRGQYNEKLFFGSGTQLSVL.

This clone was detected many times. The DNA ends 3 residues before the CDR3 does, and the rest of the CDR3 is filled in from the germline J gene. The V call is TRBV20-1, the J call TRBJ2-5, with D possibly called TRBD1 or TRBD2 (7 bases each). The CDR3 spans 14 residues. Trimming pared 4 bases from V and 4 bases from J, leaving 16 bases between. Germline V CDR1 and CDR2: DFQATT, SNEGSKA (reference sequence). Incomplete CDR3 DNA: TGCAGTGCTACCCCAGGGGGAGGGGGAGAGACC. It encodes CSATPGGGGET. The entire CDR3 is CSATPGGGGETQYF.

This clone was observed a handful of times. The read gets to within 3 residues of the CDR3 end, and the germline J gene fills in the rest. The V and J genes are TRBV20-1 and TRBJ2-1, with a possible D match to TRBD2 (5 bases). The CDR3 is 17 amino acids. Germline V CDR1 and CDR2: DFQATT, SNEGSKA (reference sequence). The ends were cut back, 0 bases at V and 5 bases at J, with 20 bases in the middle. CDR3 in amino acids: CSARDWASSGINNEQFF. The sequenced part of the CDR3 DNA is TGCAGTGCTAGAGACTGGGCTAGCTCCGGAATCAACAATGAG.

The sample holds many counts of this clone. The read halts 3 residues ahead of the CDR3 end, with the missing end drawn from the germline J gene. The chain carries TRBV20-1 and TRBJ2-7; 9 nucleotides match TRBD2. Germline CDR1 DFQATT, CDR2 SNEGSKA (reference sequence). Trimming cost V 3 bases and J 2 bases; bases outside gene matches: 8. CDR3 length equals 15 residues. CDR3 sequence reads: CSARSSSGRTYEQYF. The sequenced CDR3 bases are TGCAGTGCTAGGTCTTCCAGCGGGAGGACCTACGAG.

Many counts were recorded for this clone. The DNA ends 3 residues before the CDR3 does, and the rest of the CDR3 is filled in from the germline J gene. The genes are TRBV10-3 and TRBJ1-1; maybe TRBD1 (5 bases). Germline-derived CDR1 and CDR2 are ENHRY and SYGVKD. The CDR3 contains 14 residues. The sequenced CDR3 bases are TGTGCCATCAGTGAGTCGTTGGGTCCAGGGGAA. Its translation: CAISESLGPGE. The complete CDR3 sequence is CAISESLGPGEAFF.

This clone was observed at least ten times. The missing CDR3 end, 3 residues past where the read stops, is filled in from the germline J gene. The genes are TRBV20-1 and TRBJ2-2; 8 bases are a match to TRBD1. After removal of 6 bases from V and 6 bases from J, the junction contained 9 bases not matched to a gene. In germline, CDR1 is DFQATT, CDR2 SNEGSKA (reference sequence). The CDR3 extends over 14 amino acids. The CDR3 sequence: CSARGPRTAGELFF. The covered CDR3 bases are TGCAGTGCCAGGGGGCCTAGAACGGCCGGGGAG.

This clone was found many times. Sequencing ends 3 residues short of the CDR3 end; the germline J gene provides the rest. This sample includes further DNA sequences coding for the same CDR3. The chain combines TRBV11-2 with TRBJ2-2; D is perhaps TRBD1 (6 bases). V dropped 5 bases and J dropped 1 base, with 8 bases sitting between them. The CDR3 spans 14 residues. Per germline, CDR1 SGHAT and CDR2 FQNNGV. The CDR3: CASSLGQNTGELFF. CDR3 bases read: TGTGCCAGCAGCCTGGGACAGAACACCGGGGAG.

This clone was observed at least ten times. The read falls 3 residues short of the CDR3 end, and the missing part is taken from the germline J gene. The chain joins TRBV10-1 to TRBJ1-2; D is uncertain. Germline V gene data show CDR1 as WNHNN and CDR2 as SYGVQD (reference sequence). The V end was cut by 4 bases, the J end by 0 bases, with 6 bases between. The CDR3 totals 13 residues. This CDR3 is CASSGAPNYGYTF. The sequenced CDR3 bases are TGCGCCAGCAGTGGGGCCCCTAACTATGGC.

This clone was counted at least ten times. The CDR3 goes on 3 residues after the read ends, and that part is filled in from the germline J gene. The chain has TRBV20-1 and TRBJ1-2; the match to TRBD1 covers 7 bases. The J segment lost 6 bases and the V segment lost 7 bases, leaving 5 bases of the junction unmatched. The CDR3 has 11 amino acids. CDR1 is DFQATT, CDR2 SNEGSKA, per germline (reference sequence). The part of the CDR3 DNA that was read is TGCAGTGTTTATGGACAGGATGGC. This codes for CSVYGQDG. The whole CDR3 sequence is CSVYGQDGYTF.

This clone was found many times. The CDR3 is cut off 3 residues early in the read; its end comes from the germline J gene. The rearrangement links TRBV11-2 to TRBJ2-1, with TRBD2 matching 13 bases. V dropped 5 bases and J dropped 9; count of bases not matched to a gene: 7. The germline gives CDR1 SGHAT, CDR2 FQNNGV. The CDR3 contains 15 residues. The CDR3 spells CASSLTSGGFGEQFF. Incomplete CDR3 DNA: TGTGCCAGCAGCCTGACTAGCGGGGGGTTCGGTGAG.